This passage covers 15 T cell receptor beta chains from one sample sequenced in a study of STAT5B mutations in CD4+ large granular lymphocyte leukemia. TCRdb keeps only in-frame clones here, not all; method: immunoSEQ multiplex PCR. The data contain 35,000 or so clones, 69% of them seen just once; the ten biggest clones take up 2.5% to 3%. The sequenced sample consisted of CD4+ T cells from blood buffy coats. These TCRs come from a human donor in good health.

In its sample, this clone was seen a few times. The chain carries TRBV19 and TRBJ2-5; 9 nucleotides line up with TRBD2. The CDR3 is 19 amino acids. CDR1 is LNHDA, CDR2 SQIVND, per germline (reference sequence). V lost 1 base and J lost 3; bases outside the gene matches: 15. CDR3 DNA sequence: TGTGCCAGTAGTATAGGGGTTTTGGCGGGGGGGAAAGGTAAAGAGACCCAGTACTTC. Translating gives CASSIGVLAGGKGKETQYF.

This clone has a handful of counts. V is TRBV5-4 and J is TRBJ2-3, with 8 bases matching TRBD1. The CDR3 has 17 residues. The germline V gene has CDR1 SGHNT and CDR2 YYREEE (reference sequence). V was clipped by 5 bases and J by 0 bases; unmatched bases: 11. For the CDR3, the DNA is TGTGCCAGCAGTTCGCATGCAGGGGGCGGGAGCACAGATACGCAGTATTTT. It encodes CASSSHAGGGSTDTQYF.

The chain recombines TRBV14 with TRBJ2-5; D is perhaps TRBD1 or TRBD2 (5 bases each). V gave up 2 bases and J gave up 5 bases, with 12 bases separating them. The CDR3 has 14 amino acids. Germline V gene data show CDR1 as SGHDN and CDR2 as FVKESK. The CDR3 DNA reads as TGTGCCAGCAGCCAATTGAGGGGACGTGAGACCCAGTACTTC. This encodes CASSQLRGRETQYF.

This chain joins TRBV9 and TRBJ2-1; TRBD2 agrees at 9 bases. This CDR3 is built from 17 residues. Germline lookup yields CDR1 SGDLS and CDR2 YYNGEE. Trimming took 3 bases from V and 3 from J; bases not matched to a gene: 10. The CDR3 is CASSALGASGVYNEQFF. The CDR3 DNA is TGTGCCAGCAGCGCACTGGGAGCTAGCGGGGTCTACAATGAGCAGTTCTTC.

In DNA, the CDR3 is TGTGCCAGCAGTGAGTCTGCCCGCACAGATACGCAGTATTTT. Its protein is CASSESARTDTQYF. The chain couples TRBV2 to TRBJ2-3; D gene ambiguous. Germline CDR1 and CDR2: SNHLY and FYNNEI. Deletions cut 3 bases from V and 1 base from J, with 8 bases between. CDR3 length: 14 amino acids.

There are a few counts of this clone. This chain connects TRBV6-5 to TRBJ2-7; no firm D call. This CDR3 comprises 14 residues. Looked up from germline, CDR1 is MNHEY and CDR2 is SVGAGI. V was clipped by 0 bases and J by 6 bases, with 12 bases between them. The DNA for the CDR3 is TGTGCCAGCAGTTACTCGAAGGGATGGTCCGAGCAGTACTTC. Translated, it gives CASSYSKGWSEQYF.

This clone has a single count. The chain is built from TRBV5-1 and TRBJ1-1; TRBD1 might be the D (5 bases). Between the trimmed V and J ends, which lost 3 bases and 1 base, there was a span of 7 bases. CDR1 is SGHRS, CDR2 YFSETQ, per germline. This CDR3 region has 13 residues. In DNA form, the CDR3 reads TGCGCCAGCAGCTATCAGGGGAACACTGAAGCTTTCTTT. Translation gives CASSYQGNTEAFF.

CDR3 protein: CASSLGVNTEAFF. CDR3 bases: TGTGCCAGCTCACTCGGGGTTAACACTGAAGCTTTCTTT. The rearrangement joins TRBV18 to TRBJ1-1; D is ambiguous. V was pared by 4 bases and J by 2 bases, with 8 bases between. The CDR3 runs 13 residues. CDR1 and CDR2 (germline): KGHSH, LQKENI. The complete variable domain, with remaining parts taken from reference TRBV18 and TRBJ1-1, reads NAGVMQNPRHLVRRRGQEARLRCSPMKGHSHVYWYRQLPEEGLKFMVYLQKENIIDESGMPKERFSAEFPKEGPSILRIQQVVRGDSAAYFCASSLGVNTEAFFGQGTRLTVV.

This chain joins TRBV14 and TRBJ2-1; D perhaps matches TRBD2 (6 bases). This CDR3 has 13 amino acids. Deletions cut 4 bases from V and 9 bases from J, with 13 bases between. The germline CDR1 and CDR2 sequences are SGHDN and FVKESK. The CDR3 DNA is TGTGCCAGCAGCCCTTTGCGGGGAAGTGAGCAGTTCTTC. Translating it yields CASSPLRGSEQFF.

This clone was detected once. The V call is TRBV6-5, the J call TRBJ1-6; a possible D gene is TRBD1 (5 bases). The germline V gene encodes CDR1 MNHEY and CDR2 SVGAGI. The CDR3 consists of 14 residues. Trimming shortened V by 6 bases and J by 6 bases, and 12 bases separated the two germline ends. This CDR3 is CASRDEGLNSPLHF. DNA for the CDR3: TGTGCCAGCAGGGATGAGGGGCTTAATTCACCCCTCCACTTT.

This clone has just a few counts. The J gene is TRBJ1-5, the V gene TRBV19, with D unresolved. Germline CDR1 is LNHDA and CDR2 is SQIVND (reference sequence). CDR3 length: 11 residues. The ends were cut back, 8 bases at V and 9 bases at J, with 11 bases in the middle. The CDR3 is CASGPSRPQHF. The CDR3 DNA is TGTGCCAGTGGCCCGTCGAGGCCCCAGCATTTT.

This clone was observed a handful of times. The chain is built from TRBV28 and TRBJ1-1, with a possible D match to TRBD1 (6 bases). Looked up from germline, CDR1 is MDHEN and CDR2 is SYDVKM. V lost 1 base and J 3 bases, leaving 12 bases between the germline ends. The CDR3 consists of 15 residues. DNA of the CDR3: TGTGCCAGCAGTTTATTGGGGGCAGCGGACACTGAAGCTTTCTTT. Translating it yields CASSLLGAADTEAFF.

This clone showed up just once. The chain uses TRBV21-1 and TRBJ1-4; the table's D gene call, TRBD1, was not cross checked with the DNA. TRBV21-1 is deemed a pseudogene. The CDR3 loop spans 19 amino acids. This chain's CDR3 is CASSKEVDRRAATNEKLFF. The DNA for the CDR3 is TGTGCCAGCAGCAAAGAGGTGGACAGAAGGGCAGCAACTAATGAAAAACTGTTTTTT.

The chain carries TRBV2 and TRBJ1-4; no clear D gene. Trimming shortened V by 0 bases and J by 5 bases, and 13 bases separated the two germline ends. Looked up from germline, CDR1 is SNHLY and CDR2 is FYNNEI. The CDR3 runs 16 residues. CDR3 in DNA: TGTGCCAGCAGTGAAGCCAAGGGAGTCAGAAATGAAAAACTGTTTTTT. Its protein is CASSEAKGVRNEKLFF.

The DNA for the CDR3 is TGCGCCAGCAGCCAAGATCCAGGGCGTCACACCGGGGAGCTGTTTTTT. Residues: CASSQDPGRHTGELFF. The chain joins TRBV4-3 to TRBJ2-2; perhaps TRBD1 as D (5 bases). Deletions cut 0 bases from V and 3 bases from J, with 11 bases between. Germline V gene sequence: CDR1 LGHNA, CDR2 YSLEER. The CDR3 loop spans 16 amino acids.